The 4 T cell receptor beta chains presented below share a single source sample, sequenced in a study of shared clonotypes between healthy human individuals. Sequenced by immunoSEQ multiplex PCR; TCRdb stores in-frame clones only, minus some. The sample holds hundreds of thousands of clones, about 74% seen once. The sequenced material came from memory CD4+ T cells sorted from blood. Subset here: CD45RA-negative fraction. The receptor set was obtained from a woman in her twenties or thirties in good health.

Worth noting for this clone: Only one base separates this from a far larger clonotype, so it likely reflects a read error. The rearrangement uses TRBV4-1 and TRBJ1-2; TRBD1 aligns across 10 bases. Germline V gene sequence: CDR1 MGHRA, CDR2 YSYEKL. With 4 bases clipped from V and 7 bases from J, the junction kept 12 bases outside the gene matches. The CDR3 runs 16 residues. The CDR3 bases are TGCGCCAGCAGCCCCGAATCGGGACAGGGGTCGTTTGGCTACACCTTC. As protein: CASSPESGQGSFGYTF.

The gene calls are TRBV6-1 and TRBJ2-1, with 9 bases fitting TRBD1. V dropped 4 bases and J dropped 10; count of bases not matched to a gene: 5. From germline, CDR1 is MNHNS and CDR2 SASEGT. The CDR3 sequence is 13 residues long. CDR3 sequence: CASSGETGGEQFF. CDR3 DNA: TGTGCCAGCAGTGGGGAGACAGGGGGGGAGCAGTTCTTC.

The chain has TRBV19 and TRBJ2-2; a possible D gene is TRBD2 (6 bases). V was trimmed by 7 bases and J by 4 bases, leaving 16 bases between them. Germline CDR1 LNHDA, CDR2 SQIVND (reference sequence). The CDR3 contains 15 residues. CDR3 sequence reads: CASNSIGGSTGELFF. The CDR3 DNA is TGTGCCAGTAACTCTATTGGAGGGTCCACCGGGGAGCTGTTTTTT.

This sequence joins TRBV9 and TRBJ2-1; D is undetermined. Germline CDR1 SGDLS, CDR2 YYNGEE. Trimming pared 4 bases from V and 7 bases from J, leaving 6 bases between. CDR3 length equals 11 residues. CDR3 amino acids: CASSQENEQFF. The CDR3 nucleotides read TGTGCCAGCAGCCAGGAGAATGAGCAGTTCTTC. The full variable domain, rest sourced from reference TRBV9 and TRBJ2-1, is DSGVTQTPKHLITATGQRVTLRCSPRSGDLSVYWYQQSLDQGLQFLIQYYNGEERAKGNILERFSAQQFPDLHSELNLSSLELGDSALYFCASSQENEQFFGPGTRLTVL.